This T cell receptor (beta chain) appears in the sequencing data of a study of blood T cell repertoires in COVID-19. The germline CDR1 and CDR2 sequences are SGHTA and FQGTGA. J gave up 4 bases and V 2 bases, and 6 bases lay outside the gene matches. The CDR3 totals 16 residues. Assay: immunoSEQ multiplex PCR; the TCRdb copy retains only in-frame clones and omits some. The sample yields approximately 140,000 clones, less than 85% seen once. Input material: peripheral blood. The sequence came from a human donor in a cohort sampled during active COVID-19. The chain recombines TRBV7-3 with TRBJ2-2; TRBD1 matches at 8 bases. CDR3 nucleotides: TGTGCCAGCAGCTTATTACAGGGGGGTCGCACCGGGGAGCTGTTTTTT. This encodes CASSLLQGGRTGELFF.